This T cell receptor beta chain was sequenced during a study of cytomegalovirus exposure and HLA in healthy donors. About the research overall: A prior study identified just under 120 million unique TCR beta sequences from 150 million to 200 million T cells. Within an early data release were roughly 90 million unique TCRs drawn from HLA-typed donors.

Points from the study as a whole: Prediction of most subjects' HLA-A and HLA-B alleles by TCR beta sequences was reportedly accurate.

Primers: 60 Vbeta forward and 13 Jbeta reverse. Assay: immunoSEQ multiplex PCR; the TCRdb copy retains only in-frame clones and omits some. The repertoire holds about 210,000 clones, with roughly 80% as singletons. The CDR3 runs to 14 residues. CDR1 and CDR2 (germline): MNHEY, SVGAGI. V was shortened by 4 bases and J by 2 bases, with 12 bases between the two germline ends. Regarding this clone: Antigen unknown.

Every donor was a healthy person donating bone marrow. This TCR came from a man between 35 and 55 years old in good health and CMV-seropositive. Sample: PBMCs. The chain carries TRBV6-5 and TRBJ2-7; maybe TRBD1 (5 bases). CDR3 DNA sequence: TGTGCCAGCAGTTTTTCAGGACAACCCTACGAGCAGTACTTC. Translation: CASSFSGQPYEQYF.